What follows are 29 T cell receptor beta chains derived from one specimen sequenced in a study of blood T cell repertoires in COVID-19 (dated by TCRdb to the early 2020s). The library was built by means of the immunoSEQ multiplex PCR assay. TCRdb provides this immuneACCESS table in a form limited to in-frame rearrangements. Some clones are lacking; in checked studies, under half of them reflect an unresolved V gene, and why the rest are absent is not known. This sample is represented by about 39,000 clones; about 81% of them were singletons. Of the sample, about 45% is held by the ten largest clones. The sample consisted of peripheral blood. The receptors originated from a human donor in a cohort sampled during active or convalescent COVID-19. The donor label of this sample is uncertain.

This clone has just a few counts. The CDR3 sequence is CASSYKGGTEAFF. The CDR3 DNA reads as TGTGCCAGCAGCTATAAAGGGGGAACTGAAGCTTTCTTT. The chain employs TRBV3-1 (or the pseudogene TRBV3-2) and TRBJ1-1; tentative D call: TRBD1 (6 bases). The CDR3 is 13 residues long. Trimming removed 5 bases at V and 5 bases at J, with 12 bases between. Germline CDR1 and CDR2: LGHDT and YNNKEL (reference sequence).

CDR3 bases: TGCGCCACCGGGGGCCGGGAGGGCAATCAGCCCCAGCATTTT. Residues: CATGGREGNQPQHF. V is TRBV10-2 and J is TRBJ1-5; D possibly corresponds to TRBD1 (6 bases). Trimming removed 10 bases from V and 2 bases from J, with 15 bases in between. There are 14 residues in the CDR3. Germline V gives CDR1 WSHSY, CDR2 SAAADI.

The chain recombines TRBV19 with TRBJ2-4; 14 bases fit TRBD2. V shed 5 bases and J 1 base; nucleotides not matched to a gene: 10. Per the germline V gene, CDR1 is LNHDA and CDR2 is SQIVND (reference sequence). This CDR3 region has 19 residues. CDR3 nucleotide sequence: TGTGCCAGTAGTCCCTCCGGGACTAGCGGGAGCGGGGCCAAAAACATTCAGTACTTC. Translated, it gives CASSPSGTSGSGAKNIQYF.

The J gene is TRBJ1-6, the V gene TRBV6-6; D is unresolved. The CDR3 is made up of 12 amino acids. Germline V lookup: CDR1 MNHNY, CDR2 SVGAGI (reference sequence). V was cut by 3 bases and J by 13 bases, with 10 bases left in between. This CDR3 reads CASSYTGEPLHF. The CDR3 DNA reads TGTGCCAGCAGTTATACTGGGGAGCCCCTCCACTTT.

The V call is TRBV11-2, the J call TRBJ1-2, with 7 bases lining up with TRBD1. CDR3 size: 12 residues. Germline loops: CDR1 SGHAT, CDR2 FQNNGV. V lost 11 bases to trimming and J lost 5 bases; unmatched junction nucleotides: 8. CDR3 amino acids: CADQTGPYGYTF. Written as DNA, the CDR3 is TGTGCCGACCAGACAGGGCCTTATGGCTACACCTTC.

The genes are TRBV5-1 and TRBJ2-2, with D possibly being TRBD2 (5 bases). The ends were cut back, 0 bases at V and 6 bases at J, with 12 bases in the middle. This CDR3 is built from 15 residues. CDR1 is SGHRS, CDR2 YFSETQ, per germline. The CDR3: CASSLEGPGAGELFF. In nucleotides, the CDR3 is TGCGCCAGCAGCTTGGAAGGTCCCGGGGCCGGGGAGCTGTTTTTT.

CDR3 sequence reads: CASSLQDTGELFF. In DNA form, the CDR3 reads TGTGCCAGCAGCTTACAGGACACCGGGGAGCTGTTTTTT. The rearrangement uses TRBV7-9 and TRBJ2-2; D is unclear. Trimming left V 2 bases short and J 3 bases short, with 4 bases between. CDR1 is SEHNR and CDR2 is FQNEAQ in the germline V gene (reference sequence). CDR3 length: 13 residues. Complete variable domain (other parts from reference TRBV7-9 and TRBJ2-2): DTGVSQNPRHKITKRGQNVTFRCDPISEHNRLYWYRQTLGQGPEFLTYFQNEAQLEKSRLLSDRFSAERPKGSFSTLEIQRTEQGDSAMYLCASSLQDTGELFFGEGSRLTVL.

The chain is built from TRBV7-3 and TRBJ2-3, with 10 bases that match TRBD1. With 3 bases clipped from V and 5 bases from J, the junction kept 8 bases outside the gene matches. From germline, CDR1 is SGHTA and CDR2 FQGTGA. The CDR3 covers 16 residues. CDR3 in amino acids: CASSFFGQGGGDTQYF. Written as DNA, the CDR3 is TGTGCCAGCAGCTTCTTCGGACAGGGGGGTGGAGATACGCAGTATTTT. Supplemented by reference TRBV7-3 and TRBJ2-3, the full variable domain reads GAGVSQTPSNKVTEKGKYVELRCDPISGHTALYWYRQSLGQGPEFLIYFQGTGAADDSGLPNDRFFAVRPEGSVSTLKIQRTERGDSAVYLCASSFFGQGGGDTQYFGPGTRLTVL.

CDR3 nucleotides: TGCGCCAGCAGCCTGTATGGAGGGCGGGGTGAAAAACTGTTTTTT. Translating it yields CASSLYGGRGEKLFF. The rearrangement links TRBV5-1 to TRBJ1-4; D remains ambiguous. The V end lost 4 bases, the J end lost 7 bases, and 17 bases lay between the germline ends. The CDR3 contains 15 residues. Looked up from germline, CDR1 is SGHRS and CDR2 is YFSETQ. Full variable domain (rest looked up from reference TRBV5-1 and TRBJ1-4): KAGVTQTPRYLIKTRGQQVTLSCSPISGHRSVSWYQQTPGQGLQFLFEYFSETQRNKGNFPGRFSGRQFSNSRSEMNVSTLELGDSALYLCASSLYGGRGEKLFFGSGTQLSVL.

V is TRBV5-1 and J is TRBJ1-2; TRBD1 matches at 7 bases. Germline V gives CDR1 SGHRS, CDR2 YFSETQ. After removal of 1 base from V and 6 bases from J, the junction contained 6 bases not matched to a gene. The CDR3 spans 14 residues. This CDR3 is CASSLKGGQDGYTF. The DNA of the CDR3 is TGCGCCAGCAGCTTGAAGGGAGGACAGGATGGCTACACCTTC.

The chain has TRBV25-1 and TRBJ1-1, with D unclear. V gave up 6 bases and J gave up 0 bases, with 14 bases separating them. CDR3 length: 15 amino acids. Germline CDR1 MGHDK, CDR2 SYGVNS. CDR3: CASRTGDWMNTEAFF. CDR3 sequence (DNA): TGTGCCAGCAGGACGGGTGACTGGATGAACACTGAAGCTTTCTTT.

This clone has just one count. The chain combines TRBV19 with TRBJ2-3; 7 positions match TRBD2. V lost 2 bases to trimming and J lost 0 bases; unmatched junction nucleotides: 5. This CDR3 contains 16 residues. Germline lookup yields CDR1 LNHDA and CDR2 SQIVND (reference sequence). Here the CDR3 reads CASSISTSVSTDTQYF. In DNA form, the CDR3 reads TGTGCCAGTAGTATATCCACTAGCGTGAGCACAGATACGCAGTATTTT.

V is TRBV5-4 and J is TRBJ2-5, with TRBD1 matching over 8 bases. This CDR3 has 15 residues. Germline V CDR1 and CDR2: SGHNT, YYREEE (reference sequence). V gave up 4 bases and J gave up 4 bases; unmatched junction bases: 9. CDR3 sequence reads: CASSPGQEFRETQYF. In DNA form, the CDR3 reads TGTGCCAGCAGCCCGGGACAGGAATTCAGAGAGACCCAGTACTTC.

V and J are TRBV19 and TRBJ2-2, with D possibly being TRBD1 (5 bases). V was cut by 5 bases and J by 8 bases, with 18 bases left in between. CDR3 size: 15 residues. Looked up from germline, CDR1 is LNHDA and CDR2 is SQIVND (reference sequence). The CDR3 sequence: CASSPTSQGRGELFF. In DNA form, the CDR3 reads TGTGCCAGTAGTCCAACCTCGCAGGGAAGAGGGGAGCTGTTTTTT. The whole variable domain, filled in from reference TRBV19 and TRBJ2-2, reads DGGITQSPKYLFRKEGQNVTLSCEQNLNHDAMYWYRQDPGQGLRLIYYSQIVNDFQKGDIAEGYSVSREKKESFPLTVTSAQKNPTAFYLCASSPTSQGRGELFFGEGSRLTVL.

This clone was recorded a few times. The V and J genes are TRBV11-2 and TRBJ1-4; D is possibly TRBD1 (5 bases). This CDR3 is 16 amino acids long. The V gene lost 2 bases and the J gene lost 2 bases, with 12 bases spanning the gap. Germline CDR1 SGHAT, CDR2 FQNNGV. The CDR3 loop reads CASSLILGTTNEKLFF. CDR3 DNA sequence: TGTGCCAGCAGCTTAATTCTAGGGACTACTAATGAAAAACTGTTTTTT.

V usage is TRBV27 and J usage is TRBJ1-6; 7 bases map to TRBD1. Germline V gene data show CDR1 as MNHEY and CDR2 as SMNVEV (reference sequence). The CDR3 is made up of 12 amino acids. Losses at the gene ends were 3 bases for V and 14 bases for J; bases not matched to a gene: 4. This chain's CDR3 is CASSFLQGALHF. CDR3 nucleotides: TGTGCCAGCAGTTTCCTCCAGGGGGCCCTCCACTTT.

This clone has a handful of counts. J is TRBJ1-4 and V is TRBV7-2; a possible D gene is TRBD1 (5 bases). V was pared by 8 bases and J by 4 bases, with 14 bases between. The CDR3 runs 14 residues. Germline V lookup: CDR1 SGHTA, CDR2 FQGNSA. CDR3: CASSPDTFNEKLFF. In nucleotides, the CDR3 is TGTGCCAGCTCACCGGACACCTTTAATGAAAAACTGTTTTTT.

The CDR3 sequence: CASSSRDSGNQPQHF. In nucleotides, the CDR3 is TGTGCCAGCAGCTCTAGGGACAGTGGCAATCAGCCCCAGCATTTT. The chain combines TRBV3-1 (or the pseudogene TRBV3-2) with TRBJ1-5, with 7 nucleotides matching TRBD1. The CDR3 consists of 15 residues. Unmatched junction bases numbered 6, after V lost 5 bases and J lost 2 bases. Per germline, CDR1 LGHDT and CDR2 YNNKEL (reference sequence).

The chain combines TRBV6-5 with TRBJ2-3, with D unclear. CDR3 size: 10 residues. The ends were cut back, 9 bases at V and 5 bases at J, with 6 bases in the middle. Germline-derived CDR1 and CDR2 are MNHEY and SVGAGI. The CDR3 sequence: CASRKDTQYF. In DNA, the CDR3 is TGTGCCAGTCGTAAAGATACGCAGTATTTT.

This chain links TRBV7-2 with TRBJ2-3, with D perhaps matching TRBD1 (5 bases). The CDR3 length is 17 residues. CDR1 SGHTA and CDR2 FQGNSA come from the germline V gene. Trimming pared 2 bases from V and 2 bases from J, leaving 17 bases between. CDR3 coding DNA: TGTGCCAGCAGCTTAACCTGGACAAGAAGATCCACAGATACGCAGTATTTT. Its protein is CASSLTWTRRSTDTQYF.

This clone turned up a few times. V usage is TRBV30 and J usage is TRBJ1-4; D unresolved. With 3 bases removed from V and 0 bases from J, the gap between germline ends came to 8 bases. The CDR3 has 14 amino acids. CDR1 is GTSNPN, CDR2 SVGIG, per germline (reference sequence). The CDR3: CAWRTPATNEKLFF. For the CDR3, the DNA is TGTGCCTGGAGGACACCCGCAACTAATGAAAAACTGTTTTTT.

This rearrangement joins TRBV19 to TRBJ2-6; D gene uncertain. With 7 bases removed from V and 0 bases from J, the gap between germline ends came to 7 bases. CDR1 and CDR2 (germline): LNHDA, SQIVND (reference sequence). The CDR3 has 14 amino acids. The CDR3 DNA sequence: TGTGCCAGTAACGCGGTCTCTGGGGCCAACGTCCTGACTTTC. Its protein is CASNAVSGANVLTF. Together with reference TRBV19 and TRBJ2-6, the CDR3 gives the full variable domain: DGGITQSPKYLFRKEGQNVTLSCEQNLNHDAMYWYRQDPGQGLRLIYYSQIVNDFQKGDIAEGYSVSREKKESFPLTVTSAQKNPTAFYLCASNAVSGANVLTFGAGSRLTVL.

The chain carries TRBV30 and TRBJ1-1, with a possible D match to TRBD1 (5 bases). The CDR3 has 13 residues. Germline assignment: CDR1 GTSNPN and CDR2 SVGIG (reference sequence). Between the trimmed V and J ends, which lost 2 bases and 9 bases, there was a span of 16 bases. The CDR3, as DNA: TGTGCCTGGAGTCCCCGGGAGAAGGGGCAAGCTTTCTTT. It is translated as CAWSPREKGQAFF. The entire variable domain, with the rest obtained from reference TRBV30 and TRBJ1-1, is as follows: SQTIHQWPATLVQPVGSPLSLECTVEGTSNPNLYWYRQAAGRGLQLLFYSVGIGQISSEVPQNLSASRPQDRQFILSSKKLLLSDSGFYLCAWSPREKGQAFFGQGTRLTVV.

This clone has only a few counts. The chain combines TRBV6-5 with TRBJ1-1; 8 bases fit TRBD1. The CDR3 contains 15 residues. Trimming at V came to 10 bases and at J to 0 bases, leaving 10 bases not matched to a gene. CDR1 MNHEY and CDR2 SVGAGI come from the germline V gene. The CDR3 loop is CATLQGVFMNTEAFF. The DNA of the CDR3 is TGTGCCACCTTACAGGGGGTCTTCATGAACACTGAAGCTTTCTTT.

This clone was picked up a small number of times. The chain uses TRBV7-2 and TRBJ2-7; possibly TRBD1 for D (6 bases). V lost 5 bases, J lost 2 bases, and 19 bases lay in between. CDR1 and CDR2 from the germline V gene are SGHTA and FQGNSA. The CDR3 is 16 amino acids. Here the CDR3 reads CASSRAVGQATYEQYF. For the CDR3, the DNA is TGTGCCAGCAGCCGCGCGGTGGGACAAGCAACCTACGAGCAGTACTTC.

This sequence joins TRBV27 and TRBJ1-5; D is unclear. This CDR3 is built from 15 residues. V was cut by 5 bases and J by 6 bases, with 17 bases left in between. CDR1 and CDR2 from the germline V gene are MNHEY and SMNVEV (reference sequence). In DNA form, the CDR3 reads TGTGCCAGCAGTCGAGGGCCCTACGAGGTTCAGCCCCAGCATTTT. Encoded protein: CASSRGPYEVQPQHF.

The chain uses TRBV28 and TRBJ1-5; D not resolved. The V end was cut by 8 bases, the J end by 4 bases, with 18 bases between. Germline lookup yields CDR1 MDHEN and CDR2 SYDVKM. The CDR3 extends over 15 amino acids. DNA for the CDR3: TGTGCCAGCGGCTCTGGAGGTGACGGGAATCAGCCCCAGCATTTT. This gives the protein CASGSGGDGNQPQHF.

The V and J genes are TRBV9 and TRBJ2-3; TRBD2 matches at 10 bases. Germline CDR1 reads SGDLS; CDR2 reads YYNGEE. Trimming cost V 0 bases and J 5 bases; bases outside gene matches: 6. The CDR3 sequence is 16 residues long. The CDR3 protein is CASSVGPAGGQDTQYF. The CDR3 DNA follows: TGTGCCAGCAGCGTAGGCCCAGCGGGAGGGCAAGATACGCAGTATTTT.

This chain connects TRBV6-2 or TRBV6-3 to TRBJ2-1, with 7 nucleotides matching TRBD2. CDR3 length equals 15 residues. Unmatched junction bases numbered 7, after V lost 2 bases and J lost 6 bases. CDR1 is MNHEY, CDR2 SVGEGT, per germline. CDR3 coding DNA: TGTGCCAGCAGTTACATAGCGGGTGCCCCCAATGAGCAGTTCTTC. Translated, it gives CASSYIAGAPNEQFF.